The sequence of this T cell receptor beta chain was determined in a study of Ad26.COV2.S vaccination and SARS-CoV-2 variants. Study-wide context: This donor came from the COV1001 trial of Ad26.COV2.S. Intramuscularly, Ad26.COV2.S was given either once or twice, 56 days apart.

Treatment denoted: roughly 19 received Ad26.COV2.S at low or high dose, single or two shots; several received placebo; per-sample allocation not given. Sample collection was performed on day 63 after the first vaccine or placebo injection. Worth noting for this clone: Its antigen remains unidentified.

Overall study findings and caveats: In TCR breadth and depth analyses, total T cell responses may have been underestimated.

Assay: immunoSEQ multiplex PCR; the TCRdb copy retains only in-frame clones and omits some. Here the sample spans about 320,000 clones, around four fifths being singletons. The sequences come from peripheral blood, collected in a trial of Ad26.COV2.S vaccine versus placebo. The sequence came from a person aged 18 to 59 who received the Ad26.COV2.S COVID-19 vaccine or a placebo.

CDR3 nucleotide sequence: TGTGCCAGCAGCTTAGAGGGCAGCAGTACTAACTATGGCTACACCTTC. As protein: CASSLEGSSTNYGYTF. The rearrangement joins TRBV11-2 to TRBJ1-2; D call uncertain. Germline CDR1 is SGHAT and CDR2 is FQNNGV. V was shortened by 0 bases and J by 0 bases, with 11 bases between the two germline ends. The CDR3 runs 16 residues.